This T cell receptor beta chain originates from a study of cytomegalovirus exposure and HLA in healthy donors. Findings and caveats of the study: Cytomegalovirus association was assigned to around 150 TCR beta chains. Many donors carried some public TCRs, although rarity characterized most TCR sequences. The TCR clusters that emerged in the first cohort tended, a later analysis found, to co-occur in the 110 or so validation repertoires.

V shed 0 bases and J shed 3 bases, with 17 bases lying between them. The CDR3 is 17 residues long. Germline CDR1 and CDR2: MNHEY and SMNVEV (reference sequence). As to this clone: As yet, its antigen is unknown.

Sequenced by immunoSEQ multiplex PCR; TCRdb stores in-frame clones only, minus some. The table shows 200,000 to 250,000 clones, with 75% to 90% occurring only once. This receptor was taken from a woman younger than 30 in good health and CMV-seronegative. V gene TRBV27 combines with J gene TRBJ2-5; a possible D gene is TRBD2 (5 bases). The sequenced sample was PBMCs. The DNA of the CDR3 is TGTGCCAGCAGTTTATCGGTGACTAAGCCGCTAGAAGAGACCCAGTACTTC. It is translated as CASSLSVTKPLEETQYF.